This note documents a single TCR beta chain sequence. The germline CDR1 and CDR2 sequences are SGHTA and FQGNSA. This CDR3 has 15 residues. V gave up 8 bases and J gave up 1 base; unmatched junction bases: 8. They isolated at least 6.5 million PBMCs from each sample. This sample is drawn from a study of blood T cells in healthy people across ages. A second 7 to 11 cycle PCR used barcoded and J-beta primers. TCRdb reprocessed the 5' RACE reads with MiXCR, giving one entry per CDR3 protein. The table includes 650,000 to 800,000 distinct CDR3 sequences, under 55% detected once. The chain employs TRBV7-2 and TRBJ1-5; 7 nucleotides align to TRBD1. The TCR comes from a man aged 55 to 70 in good health. The sequenced sample was blood. The CDR3 bases are TGTGCCAGCGACTGGACAGGAGGAAGCAATCAGCCCCAGCATTTT. Protein product: CASDWTGGSNQPQHF.